Described below is a single T cell receptor (beta chain) sequence and its context. The target antigen is unknown. These data are taken from a study of cytomegalovirus exposure and HLA in healthy donors. The primer mix had 60 Vbeta and 13 Jbeta primers. Only in-frame clones appear in the TCRdb table, and some are missing; sequencing was by immunoSEQ multiplex PCR. The sample contains tens of thousands of clones, 70% to 90% of which appear only once. Germline trimming cut 8 bases from V and 7 bases from J; bases unmatched to any gene: 11. The CDR3 extends over 15 amino acids. Per germline, CDR1 SNHLY and CDR2 FYNNEI. Regarding the study as a whole: The presence/absence work took it that sequencing depth was about the same across donors. A few CMV-associated chains proved CMV antigen-specific in vitro. Most sequenced TCRs were rare (though some public TCRs occurred in many donors). The study designated about 160 TCR beta chains cytomegalovirus-associated.

Sequencing was done on a sample of PBMCs. The sequence came from a male donor in good health and CMV-seronegative. V is TRBV2 and J is TRBJ1-6, with TRBD1 identical over 7 bases. The CDR3 spells CASSWQTGRNSPLHF. The CDR3 DNA follows: TGTGCCAGCTCCTGGCAGACAGGGCGAAATTCACCCCTCCACTTT. The entire variable domain, with the rest obtained from reference TRBV2 and TRBJ1-6, is as follows: EPEVTQTPSHQVTQMGQEVILRCVPISNHLYFYWYRQILGQKVEFLVSFYNNEISEKSEIFDDQFSVERPDGSNFTLKIRSTKLEDSAMYFCASSWQTGRNSPLHFGNGTRLTVT.